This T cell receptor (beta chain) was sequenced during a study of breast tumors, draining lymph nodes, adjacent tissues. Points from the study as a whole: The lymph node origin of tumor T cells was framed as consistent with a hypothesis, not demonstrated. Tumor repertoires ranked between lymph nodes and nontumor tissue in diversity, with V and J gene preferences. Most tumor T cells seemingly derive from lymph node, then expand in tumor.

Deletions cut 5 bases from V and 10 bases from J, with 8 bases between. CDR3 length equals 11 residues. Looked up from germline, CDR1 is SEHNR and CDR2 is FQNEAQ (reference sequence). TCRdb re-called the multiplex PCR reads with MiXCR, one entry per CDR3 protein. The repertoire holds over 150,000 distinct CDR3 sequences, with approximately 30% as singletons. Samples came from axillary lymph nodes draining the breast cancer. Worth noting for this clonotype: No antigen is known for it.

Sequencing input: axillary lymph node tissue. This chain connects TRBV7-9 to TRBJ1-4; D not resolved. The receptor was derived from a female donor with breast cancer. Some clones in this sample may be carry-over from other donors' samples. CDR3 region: CASSPDGKLFF. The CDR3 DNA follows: TGTGCCAGCAGCCCGGATGGAAAACTGTTTTTT.